One sample yielded the 21 T cell receptor beta chains listed below, sequenced in a study of blood T cell repertoires in COVID-19. Method: immunoSEQ multiplex PCR; TCRdb's copy keeps in-frame clones and lacks some. This repertoire shows fewer than 300,000 clones, 86% found once; its top ten account for less than 15%. The sequencing input was peripheral blood. The source of these receptors is a woman aged 25-40 years with COVID-19, enrolled during active disease.

The chain uses TRBV7-9 and TRBJ1-2; D is perhaps TRBD1 (5 bases). The length of the CDR3 is 15 residues. The germline V gene encodes CDR1 SEHNR and CDR2 FQNEAQ (reference sequence). Trimming took off 4 bases at V and 5 bases at J, with 17 bases between the two ends. The CDR3 sequence: CASSSIRGGGYGYTF. The CDR3 bases are TGTGCCAGCAGCTCGATTCGCGGGGGTGGGTATGGCTACACCTTC.

In nucleotides, the CDR3 is TGTGCCAGCAGTGCCCCCAATGTAGCGGGGGGCCCCCAAGAGACCCAGTACTTC. It translates to CASSAPNVAGGPQETQYF. The chain uses TRBV6-4 and TRBJ2-5; 10 nucleotides align to TRBD2. The V segment lost 4 bases and the J segment 1 base; nucleotides outside the gene matches: 12. Germline loops: CDR1 MRHNA, CDR2 SNTAGT. This CDR3 region has 18 residues.

CDR3 nucleotides: TGTGCCAGCAGCCGCAGACAGGGGCTGGACGAGCAGTACTTC. Encoded protein: CASSRRQGLDEQYF. The V and J genes are TRBV3-1 (or the pseudogene TRBV3-2) and TRBJ2-7, with 8 bases matching TRBD1. This CDR3 comprises 14 residues. Germline V gene sequence: CDR1 LGHDT, CDR2 YNNKEL (reference sequence). Trimming took 4 bases from V and 5 from J; bases not matched to a gene: 7.

This chain joins TRBV5-8 and TRBJ2-7; a possible D gene is TRBD2 (6 bases). V gave up 0 bases and J gave up 9 bases, with 10 bases separating them. This CDR3 is built from 12 residues. The germline gives CDR1 SGHTS, CDR2 YDEGEE. The CDR3 here is CASSLGLDRQYF. CDR3 bases: TGTGCCAGCAGCTTGGGACTAGATCGGCAGTACTTC.

The chain employs TRBV15 and TRBJ1-2; TRBD1 matches 8 bases. The germline CDR1 and CDR2 sequences are LNHNV and YYDKDF (reference sequence). J gave up 0 bases and V 1 base, and 4 bases lay outside the gene matches. This CDR3 region has 16 residues. The CDR3 is CATSRGRGRTNYGYTF. DNA for the CDR3: TGTGCCACCAGCAGAGGCAGGGGGCGAACTAACTATGGCTACACCTTC.

Only one count was recorded for this clone. The sample holds other DNA sequences that translate to the same CDR3. The chain joins TRBV27 to TRBJ2-7; TRBD1 matches 11 bases. The CDR3 is 14 amino acids. V dropped 5 bases and J dropped 3; count of bases not matched to a gene: 3. The germline V gene encodes CDR1 MNHEY and CDR2 SMNVEV (reference sequence). CDR3 sequence (DNA): TGTGCCAGCAGTCCGGGGACAGGGGGCTACGAGCAGTACTTC. Translation: CASSPGTGGYEQYF.

The V gene is TRBV4-2, the J gene TRBJ2-4; 9 bases agree with TRBD1. The CDR3 sequence is 15 residues long. Germline CDR1 is LGHNA and CDR2 is YNFKEQ. Germline trimming cut 4 bases from V and 5 bases from J; bases unmatched to any gene: 6. The CDR3 region has the DNA TGTGCCAGCAGCCTAAAGGACAGGGGTGAAAACATTCAGTACTTC. Its translation: CASSLKDRGENIQYF.

This chain connects TRBV30 to TRBJ2-7; tentatively, D is TRBD1 (6 bases). Between the trimmed V and J ends, which lost 8 bases and 1 base, there was a span of 15 bases. This CDR3 is 13 amino acids long. The germline V gene has CDR1 GTSNPN and CDR2 SVGIG (reference sequence). CDR3 sequence reads: CARLPTGSYEQYF. As DNA, the CDR3 is TGTGCCCGGCTTCCTACAGGGTCCTACGAGCAGTACTTC.

The rearrangement links TRBV19 to TRBJ1-1; D possibly corresponds to TRBD1 (6 bases). Between the trimmed V and J ends, which lost 6 bases and 5 bases, there was a span of 16 bases. The germline V gene encodes CDR1 LNHDA and CDR2 SQIVND (reference sequence). There are 14 residues in the CDR3. Here the CDR3 DNA reads TGTGCCAGTAGCCCCAAGGGGGGGCAAACTGAAGCTTTCTTT. It specifies CASSPKGGQTEAFF.

This clone was detected once. This sequence joins TRBV28 and TRBJ1-1; D is unresolved. Germline V gene data show CDR1 as MDHEN and CDR2 as SYDVKM. The CDR3 covers 13 residues. The ends were cut back, 6 bases at V and 4 bases at J, with 12 bases in the middle. The CDR3 spells CASREGPGTEAFF. The CDR3 bases are TGTGCCAGCAGGGAGGGCCCAGGCACTGAAGCTTTCTTT.

The V gene is TRBV5-4, the J gene TRBJ2-7; 7 bases map to TRBD1. From germline, CDR1 is SGHNT and CDR2 YYREEE (reference sequence). Trimming took 3 bases from V and 2 from J; bases not matched to a gene: 8. This CDR3 is built from 15 residues. The DNA of the CDR3 is TGTGCCAGCAGCTGGACCACCGGGACAGCCTACGAGCAGTACTTC. Translating gives CASSWTTGTAYEQYF.

The chain combines TRBV3-1 (or the pseudogene TRBV3-2) with TRBJ2-5; 9 positions match TRBD2. The germline V gene has CDR1 LGHDT and CDR2 YNNKEL (reference sequence). The CDR3 consists of 16 residues. J was trimmed by 2 bases and V by 3 bases; bases with no gene match: 7. In nucleotides, the CDR3 is TGTGCCAGCAGCCATCTGCTAGCGGGGTCTCAAGAGACCCAGTACTTC. Translation gives CASSHLLAGSQETQYF.

The chain carries TRBV5-1 and TRBJ2-7; 10 bases fit TRBD1. The CDR3 sequence is 13 residues long. Germline V gene lookup returns CDR1 SGHRS and CDR2 YFSETQ. Trimming at V came to 4 bases and at J to 5 bases, leaving 3 bases not matched to a gene. CDR3 protein: CASSKGQGDEQYF. The CDR3 DNA sequence: TGCGCCAGCAGCAAAGGACAGGGGGACGAGCAGTACTTC.

J is TRBJ2-3 and V is TRBV29-1; D might be TRBD1 (6 bases). V gave up 3 bases and J gave up 1 base, with 8 bases separating them. CDR1 and CDR2 from the germline V gene are SQVTM and ANQGSEA. CDR3 length equals 13 residues. DNA of the CDR3: TGCAGCGTTGATGAGGGGGGCACAGATACGCAGTATTTT. It codes for CSVDEGGTDTQYF.

This chain links TRBV7-9 with TRBJ2-7; TRBD1 is a possible D gene (5 bases). V gave up 4 bases and J gave up 7 bases, with 5 bases separating them. This CDR3 has 10 amino acids. Looked up from germline, CDR1 is SEHNR and CDR2 is FQNEAQ (reference sequence). CDR3 sequence: CASSSGEQYF. The CDR3 DNA follows: TGTGCCAGCAGCTCAGGGGAGCAGTACTTC.

The V call is TRBV6-5, the J call TRBJ1-1; TRBD1 might be the D (6 bases). Between the trimmed V and J ends, which lost 6 bases and 6 bases, there was a span of 14 bases. Germline V lookup: CDR1 MNHEY, CDR2 SVGAGI. CDR3 length: 13 amino acids. CDR3 DNA sequence: TGTGCCAGCAGACTCACAGGGAGGGCTGAAGCTTTCTTT. Translated: CASRLTGRAEAFF.

This clone was found many times. The rearrangement joins TRBV27 to TRBJ2-3, with D unresolved. The CDR3 has 15 amino acids. Trimming stripped 5 bases from V and 2 bases from J, with 14 bases between. Germline V CDR1 and CDR2: MNHEY, SMNVEV (reference sequence). CDR3 region: CASSPLTLSTDTQYF. The CDR3 DNA reads TGTGCCAGCAGTCCGCTGACACTTTCCACAGATACGCAGTATTTT.

This clone occurred a few times. The V call is TRBV6-5, the J call TRBJ1-4; 10 bases map to TRBD1. V trimming: 3 bases; J trimming: 5 bases; junction bases outside the gene matches: 3. The CDR3 runs to 15 residues. Germline V CDR1 and CDR2: MNHEY, SVGAGI. The CDR3 loop is CASSYTGQGNEKLFF. Here the CDR3 DNA reads TGTGCCAGCAGTTATACGGGACAGGGGAATGAAAAACTGTTTTTT.

As DNA, the CDR3 is TGTGCCAGCAGCCCAATGAAAGGGGCCACGAACACCGGGGAGCTGTTTTTT. Translation gives CASSPMKGATNTGELFF. The chain has TRBV5-5 and TRBJ2-2; perhaps TRBD1 as D (5 bases). Germline V gene data show CDR1 as SGHKS and CDR2 as YYEKEE (reference sequence). Trimming left V 4 bases short and J 0 bases short, with 16 bases between. This CDR3 region has 17 residues.

This clone was counted a single time. The rearrangement uses TRBV4-1 and TRBJ2-1; 10 bases map to TRBD2. With 1 base clipped from V and 9 bases from J, the junction kept 18 bases outside the gene matches. The germline V gene encodes CDR1 MGHRA and CDR2 YSYEKL. The CDR3 covers 19 residues. The CDR3 region is CASSQGPPVQVTSGVEQFF. CDR3 nucleotide sequence: TGCGCCAGCAGCCAAGGCCCCCCCGTACAGGTCACTAGCGGGGTTGAGCAGTTCTTC.

The CDR3 loop reads CASSQDLTGANYEQYF. CDR3 coding DNA: TGTGCCAGCAGCCAGGACCTGACAGGGGCAAACTACGAGCAGTACTTC. V is TRBV14 and J is TRBJ2-7; 8 nucleotides line up with TRBD1. CDR3 length: 16 amino acids. The junction had 10 bases not matched to a gene; V was cut back by 3 bases and J by 3 bases. CDR1 is SGHDN, CDR2 FVKESK, per germline.